Listed below are T cell receptor beta chains from one sample, sequenced in a study of regulatory T cells in long-lasting Graves disease. MiXCR was run by TCRdb on the multiplex PCR reads, yielding one entry per CDR3 protein. The table lists about 440,000 distinct CDR3 sequences, about 15% of them singletons. These data also formed part of another study, on T cells in Graves' hyperthyroidism and ophthalmopathy.

Specimen: peripheral blood mononuclear cells (PBMCs), collected at new diagnosis, from a patient treated with antithyroid drugs. Source of these receptors: a woman aged 25 to 39 with Graves disease. Both conserved end residues are part of each CDR3. D genes are given only for firm matches. Clone size is shown for a subset of rows, as once, few, many or a class of expanded clone.

cdr3_nt: TGTGCCAGTAGGGATCCAGGGGGCCCTAGGGCAGATACGCAGTATTTT
cdr3_aa: CASRDPGGPRADTQYF
clone_size: few
v_call: TRBV19
j_call: TRBJ2-3
d_call: TRBD1

cdr3_nt: TGCGCCAGCAGCTTGGGGGCAGGGAGTCAGCCCCAGCATTTT
cdr3_aa: CASSLGAGSQPQHF
clone_size: -
v_call: TRBV5-1
j_call: TRBJ1-5
d_call: -

cdr3_nt: TGTGCCAGTAGGACCAGCGGGAGGAACACAGATACGCAGTATTTT
cdr3_aa: CASRTSGRNTDTQYF
clone_size: many
v_call: TRBV19
j_call: TRBJ2-3
d_call: TRBD2

cdr3_nt: TGTGCCAGCTGGGGCTCTAGAGGCTACACCTTC
cdr3_aa: CASWGSRGYTF
clone_size: many
v_call: TRBV28
j_call: TRBJ1-2
d_call: -

cdr3_nt: TGCGCCAGCAGCCAAACAGGGATATGGACAGATACGCAGTATTTT
cdr3_aa: CASSQTGIWTDTQYF
clone_size: many
v_call: TRBV4-1
j_call: TRBJ2-3
d_call: -

cdr3_nt: TGTGCCAGCAGTTTCGGGGGTGCTTACACCTTC
cdr3_aa: CASSFGGAYTF
clone_size: many
v_call: TRBV12-3/TRBV12-4
j_call: TRBJ1-2
d_call: -

cdr3_nt: TGCAGCGTTGTTTTAAGGACGGACAATGAGCAGTTCTTC
cdr3_aa: CSVVLRTDNEQFF
clone_size: few
v_call: TRBV29-1
j_call: TRBJ2-1
d_call: -

cdr3_nt: TGTGCCAGCAGCTTGAGGAGGGGCAGCGCCTTAGAGACCCAGTACTTC
cdr3_aa: CASSLRRGSALETQYF
clone_size: many
v_call: TRBV5-6
j_call: TRBJ2-5
d_call: -

cdr3_nt: TGTGCCAGTCTCGGACGGACTTCCTCTGGAAACACCATATATTTT
cdr3_aa: CASLGRTSSGNTIYF
clone_size: many
v_call: TRBV6-2/TRBV6-3
j_call: TRBJ1-3
d_call: -

cdr3_nt: TGTGCCAGCAGCCCACAGGGCGATGGCTACACCTTC
cdr3_aa: CASSPQGDGYTF
clone_size: -
v_call: TRBV13
j_call: TRBJ1-2
d_call: -

cdr3_nt: TGTGCCAGCAGCTTGGAATTCGCTAGCGGGAGCAATGAGCAGTTCTTC
cdr3_aa: CASSLEFASGSNEQFF
clone_size: -
v_call: TRBV13
j_call: TRBJ2-1
d_call: TRBD2

cdr3_nt: TGTGCCAGCAGTGACTCGAGACGGGAGGTCAATGAGCAGTTCTTC
cdr3_aa: CASSDSRREVNEQFF
clone_size: -
v_call: TRBV6-4
j_call: TRBJ2-1
d_call: TRBD2

cdr3_nt: TGTGCCAGCAGTCCCATACCGGGCAGGGAGTCGGATACGCAGTATTTT
cdr3_aa: CASSPIPGRESDTQYF
clone_size: many
v_call: TRBV27
j_call: TRBJ2-3
d_call: -

cdr3_nt: TGTGCCAGCAGTCCCTGGGGGCGGGCGGCAGATACGCAGTATTTT
cdr3_aa: CASSPWGRAADTQYF
clone_size: many
v_call: TRBV28
j_call: TRBJ2-3
d_call: -

cdr3_nt: TGTGCCAGCAGTGACCCCCGGACAGGGAGCTCCTACGAGCAGTACTTC
cdr3_aa: CASSDPRTGSSYEQYF
clone_size: many
v_call: TRBV6-1
j_call: TRBJ2-7
d_call: TRBD1

cdr3_nt: TGTGCCAGCAGCCAAACACGACTAGCGGGAGTCCTTAGAAACATTCAGTACTTC
cdr3_aa: CASSQTRLAGVLRNIQYF
clone_size: -
v_call: TRBV4-2
j_call: TRBJ2-4
d_call: TRBD2

cdr3_nt: TGTGCCACCAGCAGAGGGGTGGGGACAGTAAATCAGCCCCAGCATTTT
cdr3_aa: CATSRGVGTVNQPQHF
clone_size: few
v_call: TRBV15
j_call: TRBJ1-5
d_call: TRBD1

cdr3_nt: TGCGCCAGCAGCCTCCCCGGAGGGTATGAGCAGTTCTTC
cdr3_aa: CASSLPGGYEQFF
clone_size: -
v_call: TRBV4-1
j_call: TRBJ2-1
d_call: -

cdr3_nt: TGTGCCTGGAGTGCGGGACAGGGCTCCGGGGAGCTGTTTTTT
cdr3_aa: CAWSAGQGSGELFF
clone_size: many
v_call: TRBV30
j_call: TRBJ2-2
d_call: TRBD1

cdr3_nt: TGCGCCAGCAGCGACAGGGGGTATGGAAACACCATATATTTT
cdr3_aa: CASSDRGYGNTIYF
clone_size: -
v_call: TRBV5-1
j_call: TRBJ1-3
d_call: TRBD1

cdr3_nt: TGTGCCAGCAGTCCGGGGGCGGGCCCCAACGAGCAGTACTTC
cdr3_aa: CASSPGAGPNEQYF
clone_size: many
v_call: TRBV28
j_call: TRBJ2-7
d_call: -

cdr3_nt: TGCAGCGGTCTAACAGGGGGCGAATACACCGGGGAGCTGTTTTTT
cdr3_aa: CSGLTGGEYTGELFF
clone_size: few
v_call: TRBV29-1
j_call: TRBJ2-2
d_call: TRBD1

cdr3_nt: TGTGCCAGCAGCTTCCGGGTAGGGGCCGCAGGGACTGAAGCTTTCTTT
cdr3_aa: CASSFRVGAAGTEAFF
clone_size: many
v_call: TRBV11-2
j_call: TRBJ1-1
d_call: -

cdr3_nt: TGCGCCAGCAGCCAAGTTCGGGATACCGGGGAGCTGTTTTTT
cdr3_aa: CASSQVRDTGELFF
clone_size: few
v_call: TRBV4-1
j_call: TRBJ2-2
d_call: -

cdr3_nt: TGTGCCAGCAGGACTAGCGGGTTCCAAGAGACCCAGTACTTC
cdr3_aa: CASRTSGFQETQYF
clone_size: many
v_call: TRBV7-9
j_call: TRBJ2-5
d_call: TRBD2

cdr3_nt: TGTGCCAGCAGCTTGCAATTAGGGCGTGGGGAGACCCAGTACTTC
cdr3_aa: CASSLQLGRGETQYF
clone_size: many
v_call: TRBV5-8
j_call: TRBJ2-5
d_call: -

cdr3_nt: TGTGCCAGCAGCGCCCGGACTAGCGCAGACAATGAGCAGTTCTTC
cdr3_aa: CASSARTSADNEQFF
clone_size: many
v_call: TRBV11-2
j_call: TRBJ2-1
d_call: TRBD2

cdr3_nt: TGTGCCAGCAGCCAAGATAGGACTCTCTGGGCGGAGACCCAGTACTTC
cdr3_aa: CASSQDRTLWAETQYF
clone_size: few
v_call: TRBV14
j_call: TRBJ2-5
d_call: -

cdr3_nt: TGTGCCAGCAGCTCCCTGGGCCCCGGGTACGAGCAGTACTTC
cdr3_aa: CASSSLGPGYEQYF
clone_size: many
v_call: TRBV6-2/TRBV6-3
j_call: TRBJ2-7
d_call: -

cdr3_nt: TGTGCCAGCAGCACCGGGACTAGCGGAGTGGGTGGGGGACAAGAGACCCAGTACTTC
cdr3_aa: CASSTGTSGVGGGQETQYF
clone_size: many
v_call: TRBV7-6
j_call: TRBJ2-5
d_call: TRBD2

cdr3_nt: TGTGCCAGCAGTGTAGACCCGAGTGCCTCACCCCTCCACTTT
cdr3_aa: CASSVDPSASPLHF
clone_size: few
v_call: TRBV28
j_call: TRBJ1-6
d_call: -

cdr3_nt: TGCGCCAGCAGGACAGGGCAATCCGGCGAGCAGTACTTC
cdr3_aa: CASRTGQSGEQYF
clone_size: many
v_call: TRBV10-2
j_call: TRBJ2-7
d_call: TRBD1

cdr3_nt: TGTGCCAGCAGCGCAACCCCCTGGCGGGAGCAGTTCTTC
cdr3_aa: CASSATPWREQFF
clone_size: many
v_call: TRBV5-5
j_call: TRBJ2-1
d_call: -

cdr3_nt: TGTGCCACCGGGACTAGCGGCTCCACCTACGAGCAGTACTTC
cdr3_aa: CATGTSGSTYEQYF
clone_size: -
v_call: TRBV7-9
j_call: TRBJ2-7
d_call: TRBD2

cdr3_nt: TGTGCCTGGAGCAAATCGGGACTAGCGGGAGCGTACACCGGGGAGCTGTTTTTT
cdr3_aa: CAWSKSGLAGAYTGELFF
clone_size: -
v_call: TRBV30
j_call: TRBJ2-2
d_call: TRBD2

cdr3_nt: TGTGCCAGCAGTCAAAACCCTAGCGGGAGAGCATACAATGAGCAGTTCTTC
cdr3_aa: CASSQNPSGRAYNEQFF
clone_size: many
v_call: TRBV27
j_call: TRBJ2-1
d_call: TRBD2

cdr3_nt: TGCGCCAGCAGCCGCGCGGTTTGGGGTGAGCAGTTCTTC
cdr3_aa: CASSRAVWGEQFF
clone_size: -
v_call: TRBV5-1
j_call: TRBJ2-1
d_call: -

cdr3_nt: TGCAGCGTTGACTGGGACCGGGATGAGCAGTTCTTC
cdr3_aa: CSVDWDRDEQFF
clone_size: few
v_call: TRBV29-1
j_call: TRBJ2-1
d_call: -

cdr3_nt: TGTGCCAGTAGTACCCGGGACCGAAACACTGAAGCTTTCTTT
cdr3_aa: CASSTRDRNTEAFF
clone_size: -
v_call: TRBV19
j_call: TRBJ1-1
d_call: -

cdr3_nt: TGTGCCAGCAGCCCCCATTCACTAGCGGGGACCACAGATACGCAGTATTTT
cdr3_aa: CASSPHSLAGTTDTQYF
clone_size: -
v_call: TRBV7-3
j_call: TRBJ2-3
d_call: TRBD2

cdr3_nt: TGTGCCAGCAGAAGGGACATGAACACCGGGGAGCTGTTTTTT
cdr3_aa: CASRRDMNTGELFF
clone_size: few
v_call: TRBV7-9
j_call: TRBJ2-2
d_call: -

cdr3_nt: TGTGCCAGCACCCAGCCCCCACAAGAGACCCAGTACTTC
cdr3_aa: CASTQPPQETQYF
clone_size: many
v_call: TRBV7-9
j_call: TRBJ2-5
d_call: -

cdr3_nt: TGCAGCGTTGTGTTAGCGGGAGGGCCTTACAATGAGCAGTTCTTC
cdr3_aa: CSVVLAGGPYNEQFF
clone_size: -
v_call: TRBV29-1
j_call: TRBJ2-1
d_call: TRBD2

cdr3_nt: TGTGCCACCAGCAGACCGGGACAGGGCGGTGAAGCTTTCTTT
cdr3_aa: CATSRPGQGGEAFF
clone_size: -
v_call: TRBV15
j_call: TRBJ1-1
d_call: TRBD1

cdr3_nt: TGCGCCAGCAGCCAAGAGGGGACTAGACCGCTCCGAACCTACAATGAGCAGTTCTTC
cdr3_aa: CASSQEGTRPLRTYNEQFF
clone_size: -
v_call: TRBV4-1
j_call: TRBJ2-1
d_call: TRBD2

cdr3_nt: TGTGCCTGGAGTCCGGGACTCATAGAGGCCCAGTACTTC
cdr3_aa: CAWSPGLIEAQYF
clone_size: many
v_call: TRBV30
j_call: TRBJ2-5
d_call: -